This T cell receptor (beta chain) comes out of a study of blood T cell repertoires in COVID-19. Study background: In each case, the material was cDNA or gDNA derived from T cells, B-cell-depleted T cells, or PBMCs.

Generated by immunoSEQ multiplex PCR, the TCRdb table keeps only in-frame clones and is missing some. The sample holds tens of thousands of clones, about nine tenths seen once. The CDR3 length is 14 residues. Germline assignment: CDR1 SGHRS and CDR2 YFSETQ. V shed 4 bases and J shed 2 bases, with 12 bases lying between them. Sequenced material: peripheral blood. This TCR was recovered from a human donor in a cohort sampled during active COVID-19. V and J are TRBV5-1 and TRBJ2-5; tentative D call: TRBD1 (5 bases). The CDR3 sequence: CASSPRTSQETQYF. In nucleotides, the CDR3 is TGCGCCAGCAGCCCACGGACATCGCAAGAGACCCAGTACTTC.